A single sample is the source of the 14 T cell receptor beta chains below, sequenced in a study of blood T cell repertoires in COVID-19. Clones were read by immunoSEQ multiplex PCR, and TCRdb kept only the in-frame ones, dropping some. The top ten hold approximately 4.3% of the sample, which has 150,000 or so clones, 70% to 90% seen once. The sample was PBMCs or T cells enriched from blood (not recorded which). The receptors stem from a man aged 45-65 years who had recovered from COVID-19.

The chain recombines TRBV7-2 with TRBJ2-1; maybe TRBD2 (5 bases). The V end was cut by 3 bases, the J end by 3 bases, with 15 bases between. Germline V CDR1 and CDR2: SGHTA, FQGNSA. CDR3 size: 16 residues. Here the CDR3 DNA reads TGTGCCAGCAGCTTCGAGGGTGGAACTAGCTACAATGAGCAGTTCTTC. Its protein is CASSFEGGTSYNEQFF.

The chain uses TRBV30 and TRBJ1-3, with no clear D. The CDR3 contains 15 residues. Per germline, CDR1 GTSNPN and CDR2 SVGIG (reference sequence). The V gene lost 2 bases and the J gene lost 2 bases, with 13 bases spanning the gap. CDR3 sequence: CAWSRTGVAGNTIYF. Here the CDR3 DNA reads TGTGCCTGGAGTCGCACCGGGGTTGCTGGAAACACCATATATTTT.

The chain joins TRBV7-2 to TRBJ1-5, with 7 positions matching TRBD1. Germline V gene sequence: CDR1 SGHTA, CDR2 FQGNSA. This CDR3 is built from 18 residues. Unmatched junction bases numbered 13, after V lost 1 base and J lost 4 bases. CDR3 nucleotides: TGTGCCAGCAGCTTAGAGGGGACTCCCGGGACAGTTAATCAGCCCCAGCATTTT. This sequence encodes CASSLEGTPGTVNQPQHF.

This clone showed up many times. The rearrangement joins TRBV2 to TRBJ1-5; 7 bases line up with TRBD1. J lost 7 bases, V lost 7 bases, and 10 bases had no gene match. The CDR3 spans 14 residues. Germline assignment: CDR1 SNHLY and CDR2 FYNNEI. The CDR3 nucleotides are TGTGCCAGCATTCGACAGGGAGGAGAACAGCCCCAGCATTTT. Its protein product is CASIRQGGEQPQHF.

The chain has TRBV7-3 and TRBJ2-7, with 9 bases fitting TRBD2. The germline V gene encodes CDR1 SGHTA and CDR2 FQGTGA. Losses at the gene ends were 4 bases for V and 3 bases for J; bases not matched to a gene: 4. This CDR3 is 14 amino acids long. The CDR3 nucleotides are TGTGCCAGCAGCTCTGGTAGCGGGAGCTACGAGCAGTACTTC. Translating it yields CASSSGSGSYEQYF.

V and J are TRBV28 and TRBJ1-5, with a possible D match to TRBD1 (5 bases). The V end lost 3 bases, the J end lost 6 bases, and 6 bases lay between the germline ends. CDR1 and CDR2 (germline): MDHEN, SYDVKM. The CDR3 runs 12 residues. In nucleotides, the CDR3 is TGTGCCAGCAGTTTTAGGGGTCAGCCCCAGCATTTT. Translated, it gives CASSFRGQPQHF.

The J gene is TRBJ1-5, the V gene TRBV28, with D unclear. CDR3 length: 16 residues. The V and J ends lost 2 bases and 2 bases respectively, with 13 bases between them. Per the germline V gene, CDR1 is MDHEN and CDR2 is SYDVKM. CDR3 loop: CASSLAGGRGNQPQHF. CDR3 nucleotides: TGTGCCAGCAGTTTAGCAGGCGGGCGAGGCAATCAGCCCCAGCATTTT. Complete variable domain (other parts from reference TRBV28 and TRBJ1-5): DVKVTQSSRYLVKRTGEKVFLECVQDMDHENMFWYRQDPGLGLRLIYFSYDVKMKEKGDIPEGYSVSREKKERFSLILESASTNQTSMYLCASSLAGGRGNQPQHFGDGTRLSIL.

The chain joins TRBV4-3 to TRBJ1-1; D remains unclear. This CDR3 is built from 15 residues. The V and J ends lost 0 bases and 6 bases respectively, with 14 bases between them. Germline CDR1 LGHNA, CDR2 YSLEER. CDR3 amino acids: CASSQDSGSWAEAFF. For the CDR3, the DNA is TGCGCCAGCAGCCAAGATTCGGGGAGTTGGGCTGAAGCTTTCTTT.

This clone has more than one count but fewer than ten. The chain has TRBV5-1 and TRBJ2-1; the D is unclear. CDR1 is SGHRS, CDR2 YFSETQ, per germline. The germline V and J ends were trimmed by 0 bases and 3 bases, with 10 bases remaining between them. The CDR3 runs to 15 residues. CDR3 loop: CASSLAGSLYNEQFF. In DNA form, the CDR3 reads TGCGCCAGCAGCTTGGCCGGGTCCCTCTACAATGAGCAGTTCTTC.

The CDR3: CASSYSATGLYEQYF. CDR3 in DNA: TGTGCCAGCAGTTACTCGGCGACAGGGCTTTACGAGCAGTACTTC. This rearrangement joins TRBV6-5 to TRBJ2-7, with 7 positions matching TRBD1. The germline V gene encodes CDR1 MNHEY and CDR2 SVGAGI. This CDR3 spans 15 amino acids. V was pared by 0 bases and J by 4 bases, with 6 bases of the junction left unmatched.

The gene calls are TRBV9 and TRBJ1-5; 11 bases are a match to TRBD1. The junction had 16 bases not matched to a gene; V was cut back by 9 bases and J by 2 bases. This CDR3 contains 18 residues. The germline CDR1 and CDR2 sequences are SGDLS and YYNGEE. CDR3 sequence: CANRTGTGGISGNQPQHF. CDR3 bases: TGTGCCAACAGGACGGGGACAGGGGGGATATCGGGCAATCAGCCCCAGCATTTT.

This chain connects TRBV19 to TRBJ1-5, with a tentative D call TRBD1 (6 bases). This CDR3 has 15 residues. V lost 3 bases to trimming and J lost 7 bases, with 16 bases between them. CDR1 and CDR2 (germline): LNHDA, SQIVND (reference sequence). CDR3 sequence (DNA): TGTGCCAGTAGTATCCCCGCTCACAGGGACCAGCCCCAGCATTTT. Translated, it gives CASSIPAHRDQPQHF.

This chain uses TRBV27 with TRBJ1-1; D possibly corresponds to TRBD1 (5 bases). The CDR3 sequence is 15 residues long. Per germline, CDR1 MNHEY and CDR2 SMNVEV (reference sequence). Deletions cut 7 bases from V and 1 base from J, with 16 bases between. The CDR3 DNA reads as TGTGCCAGCATCCCGCGGTCCCAGGGGAACACTGAAGCTTTCTTT. Its translation is CASIPRSQGNTEAFF.

The chain combines TRBV11-3 with TRBJ1-1, with D maybe TRBD1 (5 bases). The germline V and J ends were trimmed by 5 bases and 0 bases, with 10 bases remaining between them. CDR1 and CDR2 (germline): SGHNT, YENEEA. The CDR3 consists of 14 residues. CDR3 DNA: TGTGCCAGCAGCAAGGGGTTTGTGAACACTGAAGCTTTCTTT. Its translation is CASSKGFVNTEAFF.